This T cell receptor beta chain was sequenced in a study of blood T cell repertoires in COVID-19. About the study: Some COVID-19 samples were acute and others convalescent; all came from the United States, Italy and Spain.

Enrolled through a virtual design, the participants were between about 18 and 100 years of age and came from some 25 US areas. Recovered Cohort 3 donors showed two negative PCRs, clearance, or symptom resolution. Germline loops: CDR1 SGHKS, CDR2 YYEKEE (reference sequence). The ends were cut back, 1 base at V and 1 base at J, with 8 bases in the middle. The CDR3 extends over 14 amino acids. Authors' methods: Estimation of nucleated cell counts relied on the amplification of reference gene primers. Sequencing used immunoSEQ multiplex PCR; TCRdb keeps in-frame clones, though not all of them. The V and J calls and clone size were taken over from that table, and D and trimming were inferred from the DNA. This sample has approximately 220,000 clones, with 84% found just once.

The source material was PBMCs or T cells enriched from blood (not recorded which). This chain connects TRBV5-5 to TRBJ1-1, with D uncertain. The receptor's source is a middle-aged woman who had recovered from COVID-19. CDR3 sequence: CASSLREPNTEAFF. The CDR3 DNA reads TGTGCCAGCAGCTTGAGGGAGCCGAACACTGAAGCTTTCTTT. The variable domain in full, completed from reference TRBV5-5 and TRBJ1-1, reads DAGVTQSPTHLIKTRGQQVTLRCSPISGHKSVSWYQQVLGQGPQFIFQYYEKEERGRGNFPDRFSARQFPNYSSELNVNALLLGDSALYLCASSLREPNTEAFFGQGTRLTVV.